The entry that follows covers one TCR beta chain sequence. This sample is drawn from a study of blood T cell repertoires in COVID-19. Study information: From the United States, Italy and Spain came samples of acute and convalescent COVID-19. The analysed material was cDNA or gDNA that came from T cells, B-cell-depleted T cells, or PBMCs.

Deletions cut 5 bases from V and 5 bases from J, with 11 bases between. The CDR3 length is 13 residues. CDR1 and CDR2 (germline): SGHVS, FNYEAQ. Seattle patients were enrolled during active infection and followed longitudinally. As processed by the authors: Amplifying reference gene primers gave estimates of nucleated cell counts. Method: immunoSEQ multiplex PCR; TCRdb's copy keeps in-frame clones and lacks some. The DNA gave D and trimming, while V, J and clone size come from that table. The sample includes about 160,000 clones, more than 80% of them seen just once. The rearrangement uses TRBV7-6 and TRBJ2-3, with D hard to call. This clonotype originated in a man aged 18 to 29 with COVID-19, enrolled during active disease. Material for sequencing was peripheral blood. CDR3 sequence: CASSPLMLDTQYF. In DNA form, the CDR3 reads TGTGCCAGCAGCCCACTTATGCTAGATACGCAGTATTTT.